A selection of T cell receptor beta chains follows, all from one sample in a study of blood T cell repertoires in COVID-19. The assay was immunoSEQ multiplex PCR, and TCRdb's table has in-frame clones only and misses some. The sample shows hundreds of thousands of clones, 80% to 90% of them seen only once. Sequenced: peripheral blood. The receptor set was obtained from a woman between 65 and 79 years old with COVID-19, enrolled during active disease. The CDR3 runs from the conserved cysteine through the conserved F or W. A D gene is named only where the DNA matches it firmly. A row's size may be missing; if present it is once, few, many or a size class.

>TRBJ2-7|TRBD2|TRBV19|NA
CASRKRGEGSEQYF
TGTGCCAGTAGGAAGCGGGGGGAAGGCTCCGAGCAGTACTTC
>TRBJ1-1|TRBD1|TRBV5-5|NA
CASSLGQGAGQTEAFF
TGTGCCAGCAGCTTGGGACAGGGTGCGGGTCAGACTGAAGCTTTCTTT
>TRBJ1-5|NA|TRBV6-5|few
CASSPRVSNQPQHF
TGTGCCAGCAGTCCCAGGGTTAGCAATCAGCCCCAGCATTTT
>TRBJ2-7|TRBD2|TRBV2|NA
CASSVGSGEYF
TGTGCCAGCAGTGTTGGTAGCGGGGAGTACTTC
>TRBJ2-2|NA|TRBV19|NA
CASSPGLAGELFF
TGTGCCAGTAGTCCAGGGCTCGCCGGGGAGCTGTTTTTT
>TRBJ2-2|TRBD1|TRBV9|few
CASRGQGATGELFF
TGTGCCAGCAGAGGACAGGGGGCAACCGGGGAGCTGTTTTTT
>TRBJ2-2|NA|TRBV29-1|NA
CSVEGPGHANTGELFF
TGCAGCGTTGAAGGGCCGGGACACGCGAACACCGGGGAGCTGTTTTTT
>TRBJ2-3|NA|TRBV30|NA
CAWSVHGRDTQYF
TGTGCCTGGAGTGTCCACGGCAGGGATACGCAGTATTTT
>TRBJ1-1|TRBD1|TRBV5-1|NA
CASSLGFGTGGTEAFF
TGCGCCAGCAGCTTGGGTTTTGGGACAGGGGGTACTGAAGCTTTCTTT
>TRBJ1-2|TRBD1|TRBV15|NA
CATSIPGQRYGYTF
TGTGCCACCAGCATTCCGGGACAGAGATATGGCTACACCTTC
>TRBJ2-7|NA|TRBV29-1|once
CSVEDVGRNEQYF
TGCAGCGTTGAAGATGTAGGGAGGAACGAGCAGTACTTC
>TRBJ2-2|NA|TRBV6-5|NA
CASSYQGYTGELFF
TGTGCCAGCAGTTACCAGGGGTACACCGGGGAGCTGTTTTTT
>TRBJ2-3|NA|TRBV5-4|once
CASSLAQGGNTDTQYF
TGTGCCAGCAGCTTGGCGCAGGGGGGCAACACAGATACGCAGTATTTT
>TRBJ2-1|NA|TRBV9|few
CASSVAGGHYNEQFF
TGTGCCAGCAGCGTAGCGGGGGGCCACTACAATGAGCAGTTCTTC
>TRBJ2-7|NA|TRBV5-4|NA
CASRKQGMNEQYF
TGTGCCAGCAGGAAACAGGGTATGAACGAGCAGTACTTC
>TRBJ1-2|TRBD1|TRBV5-8|NA
CASSLEDRGYGYTF
TGTGCCAGCAGCTTGGAGGACAGGGGCTACGGCTACACCTTC
>TRBJ2-1|NA|TRBV28|NA
CASSFIEQFF
TGTGCCAGCAGTTTTATTGAGCAGTTCTTC
>TRBJ2-5|TRBD2|TRBV6-5|few
CASSRTSGPQETQYF
TGTGCCAGCAGCAGGACTAGCGGACCTCAAGAGACCCAGTACTTC
>TRBJ2-3|NA|TRBV7-2|NA
CAASQELTDTQYF
TGTGCCGCCTCACAGGAACTCACAGATACGCAGTATTTT
>TRBJ1-2|TRBD1|TRBV10-3|NA
CAIIGTGGGGYTF
TGTGCCATCATTGGGACAGGGGGCGGTGGCTACACCTTC
>TRBJ1-2|NA|TRBV5-1|few
CASSLRQGKDYGYTF
TGCGCCAGCAGCTTAAGGCAGGGAAAGGACTATGGCTACACCTTC
>TRBJ1-2|TRBD1|TRBV4-1|NA
CASSFSGQGRWSYGYTF
TGCGCCAGCAGCTTCTCGGGACAGGGACGGTGGAGCTATGGCTACACCTTC
>TRBJ2-5|TRBD2|TRBV11-2|NA
CASSNLREGGETQYF
TGTGCCAGCTCCAATTTAAGGGAGGGTGGAGAGACCCAGTACTTC
>TRBJ2-7|NA|TRBV11-2|NA
CASSASSYEQYF
TGTGCCAGCAGCGCTAGCTCCTACGAGCAGTACTTC
>TRBJ1-1|TRBD1|TRBV7-2|NA
CASSFTQGVETEAFF
TGTGCCAGCAGCTTTACGCAGGGGGTGGAAACTGAAGCTTTCTTT
>TRBJ2-7|TRBD2|TRBV14|NA
CASSQGLAGGPLYF
TGTGCCAGCAGCCAGGGACTAGCGGGGGGGCCCTTGTACTTC
>TRBJ2-2|NA|TRBV9|NA
CASSAAGRELFF
TGTGCCAGCAGCGCCGCGGGGCGGGAGCTGTTTTTT
>TRBJ1-1|NA|TRBV12-3/TRBV12-4|NA
CASSQGLGTEAFF
TGTGCCAGCAGTCAGGGGTTGGGCACTGAAGCTTTCTTT
>TRBJ1-6|NA|TRBV28|NA
CASTRPGDLGSPLHF
TGTGCCAGCACTCGCCCGGGGGACTTAGGTTCACCCCTCCACTTT
>TRBJ1-2|TRBD1|TRBV28|NA
CASSLVRGSVSDRAYGYTF
TGTGCCAGCAGTTTAGTAAGGGGTTCGGTTTCGGACAGGGCTTATGGCTACACCTTC
>TRBJ1-1|NA|TRBV28|NA
CASTDTVGTEAFF
TGTGCCAGCACCGACACTGTCGGCACTGAAGCTTTCTTT
>TRBJ2-7|TRBD2|TRBV9|NA
CASSVGPAGPYEQYF
TGTGCCAGCAGCGTAGGCCCAGCGGGGCCCTACGAGCAGTACTTC
>TRBJ2-5|TRBD1|TRBV5-4|NA
CASSLGDSRQETQYF
TGTGCCAGCAGCTTGGGGGACAGCCGCCAAGAGACCCAGTACTTC